The 2 T cell receptor beta chains below come from one sample, sequenced in a study of graft-versus-host responses after intestinal transplantation. The antigens for these receptors are not known. Profiling relied on immunoSEQ multiplex PCR, and the TCRdb table lists in-frame clones only, not all of them. Among more than 85,000 clones, about 93% were seen once, and the ten largest hold around 0.49%. The sequenced sample was unstimulated CD8+ T cells sorted from spleen or lymph node cells, obtained before intestinal transplant. These receptors were taken from a human donor who received an intestinal transplant.

The chain links TRBV30 to TRBJ2-1; 10 bases match TRBD2. Germline CDR1 is GTSNPN and CDR2 is SVGIG (reference sequence). Unmatched junction bases numbered 10, after V lost 4 bases and J lost 7 bases. The CDR3 runs 15 residues. The CDR3 protein is CAWNALAGALNEQFF. CDR3 in DNA: TGTGCCTGGAACGCCCTAGCGGGAGCTTTGAATGAGCAGTTCTTC.

This chain joins TRBV6-1 and TRBJ2-7; D not resolved. The CDR3 length is 12 residues. Trimming took 3 bases from V and 2 from J, leaving 5 bases between them. Per the germline V gene, CDR1 is MNHNS and CDR2 is SASEGT. The DNA for the CDR3 is TGTGCCAGCAGTGACACAGCCTACGAGCAGTACTTC. Its protein is CASSDTAYEQYF.